What follows are 21 T cell receptor beta chains derived from one specimen sequenced in a study of T cell responses to AZD1222 COVID-19 vaccine. Using immunoSEQ multiplex PCR, the repertoire was profiled, and TCRdb retains in-frame clones only, with some absent. Of around 120,000 clones listed, 88% were seen once; the top ten hold roughly 3.6%. The specimen comprised peripheral blood, sampled on day 0 of AZD1222 vaccination. Source of these receptors: an adult in good health.

CDR3 protein: CASSLVGAYEQYF. The CDR3 DNA is TGTGCCAGCTCGCTGGTGGGGGCCTACGAGCAGTACTTC. This chain connects TRBV18 to TRBJ2-7; either TRBD1 or TRBD2 may fit D (5 bases each). This CDR3 spans 13 amino acids. Germline CDR1 and CDR2: KGHSH and LQKENI. V was trimmed by 6 bases and J by 2 bases, leaving 11 bases between them.

The chain joins TRBV4-3 to TRBJ1-4; 8 bases align to TRBD1. The CDR3 sequence is 16 residues long. The junction had 9 bases not matched to a gene; V was cut back by 3 bases and J by 6 bases. The germline V gene has CDR1 LGHNA and CDR2 YSLEER. In DNA form, the CDR3 reads TGCGCCAGCAGCCAGCATGACAGGGGACAAGATGAAAAACTGTTTTTT. Translated, it gives CASSQHDRGQDEKLFF.

The chain recombines TRBV27 with TRBJ1-1; D gene uncertain. The germline V and J ends were trimmed by 4 bases and 1 base, with 10 bases remaining between them. Germline CDR1 and CDR2: MNHEY and SMNVEV (reference sequence). The CDR3 totals 14 residues. The CDR3 reads CASSSRGRNTEAFF. Written as DNA, the CDR3 is TGTGCCAGCAGTTCAAGAGGCCGGAACACTGAAGCTTTCTTT.

This rearrangement joins TRBV4-3 to TRBJ1-2; D not resolved. V gave up 0 bases and J gave up 6 bases, with 14 bases separating them. CDR1 LGHNA and CDR2 YSLEER come from the germline V gene. The CDR3 is made up of 15 amino acids. As DNA, the CDR3 is TGCGCCAGCAGCCAAGAAGTCCGGGTAACAAATGGCTACACCTTC. Translation gives CASSQEVRVTNGYTF.

V and J are TRBV5-6 and TRBJ1-2; D might be TRBD1 (6 bases). Trimming took off 0 bases at V and 5 bases at J, with 20 bases between the two ends. CDR3 length: 17 amino acids. Germline CDR1 SGHDT, CDR2 YYEEEE. The chain's CDR3 is CASSLEQGGMMIYGYTF. CDR3 coding DNA: TGTGCCAGCAGCTTGGAACAGGGAGGTATGATGATATATGGCTACACCTTC.

The chain carries TRBV7-8 and TRBJ1-6; TRBD1 matches at 7 bases. This CDR3 is built from 20 residues. Trimming at V came to 3 bases and at J to 0 bases, leaving 14 bases not matched to a gene. CDR1 SGHVS and CDR2 FQNEAQ come from the germline V gene. CDR3 residues: CASSFRARGTDSSYNSPLHF. DNA of the CDR3: TGTGCCAGCAGCTTTAGAGCCAGGGGGACCGATTCCTCCTATAATTCACCCCTCCACTTT.

The rearrangement links TRBV19 to TRBJ1-6; no firm D call. V was cut by 6 bases and J by 7 bases, with 13 bases left in between. This CDR3 comprises 14 residues. Germline loops: CDR1 LNHDA, CDR2 SQIVND (reference sequence). The CDR3 protein is CASSPGLFNSPLHF. The DNA for the CDR3 is TGTGCCAGTAGCCCCGGTTTGTTCAATTCACCCCTCCACTTT.

J is TRBJ1-2 and V is TRBV7-2, with 11 bases that match TRBD1. The CDR3 has 16 residues. V lost 5 bases and J lost 4; bases outside the gene matches: 9. Germline loops: CDR1 SGHTA, CDR2 FQGNSA. DNA of the CDR3: TGTGCCAGCAGCCGCTGGACAGGGGGCGACGGCTATGGCTACACCTTC. Amino acids: CASSRWTGGDGYGYTF.

This chain connects TRBV27 to TRBJ1-1, with 9 positions matching TRBD1. Germline V gives CDR1 MNHEY, CDR2 SMNVEV (reference sequence). Losses at the gene ends were 5 bases for V and 5 bases for J; bases not matched to a gene: 9. The CDR3 spans 15 residues. The DNA for the CDR3 is TGTGCCAGCAGTATCTCACAGGGGGCGATTACTGAAGCTTTCTTT. This gives the protein CASSISQGAITEAFF.

The chain has TRBV18 and TRBJ1-5; no definite D call. Trimming pared 2 bases from V and 4 bases from J, leaving 9 bases between. Looked up from germline, CDR1 is KGHSH and CDR2 is LQKENI. This CDR3 spans 14 amino acids. This CDR3 reads CASSPTDKNQPQHF. CDR3 bases: TGTGCCAGCTCACCAACAGACAAAAATCAGCCCCAGCATTTT.

This clone occurred once. The chain employs TRBV4-1 and TRBJ1-3, with D maybe TRBD1 (6 bases). Germline-derived CDR1 and CDR2 are MGHRA and YSYEKL. The CDR3 has 16 residues. Trimming cost V 3 bases and J 3 bases, with 15 bases left between them. The CDR3 sequence is CASSQLAGGLGNTIYF. DNA of the CDR3: TGCGCCAGCAGCCAGCTAGCGGGGGGGCTTGGAAACACCATATATTTT.

This chain joins TRBV5-1 and TRBJ1-1; maybe TRBD1 (6 bases). CDR1 is SGHRS and CDR2 is YFSETQ in the germline V gene. CDR3 length: 15 residues. The germline V and J ends were trimmed by 8 bases and 3 bases, with 20 bases remaining between them. CDR3 sequence (DNA): TGCGCCAGTAAGCTTGATCTAGGGGGTTACACTGAAGCTTTCTTT. It codes for CASKLDLGGYTEAFF.

The V gene is TRBV24-1, the J gene TRBJ2-1, with D tentatively TRBD2 (6 bases). Germline V CDR1 and CDR2: KGHDR, SFDVKD. The CDR3 is 14 amino acids. V lost 3 bases and J 8 bases, leaving 13 bases between the germline ends. CDR3 region: CATSDHRGGDEQFF. The CDR3 nucleotides are TGTGCCACCAGTGATCATAGGGGAGGCGATGAGCAGTTCTTC.

The chain recombines TRBV3-1 (or the pseudogene TRBV3-2) with TRBJ2-3; D uncertain. V lost 1 base to trimming and J lost 0 bases, with 11 bases between them. The CDR3 covers 16 residues. Per germline, CDR1 LGHDT and CDR2 YNNKEL (reference sequence). CDR3 protein: CASSQGGGRSTDTQYF. The CDR3 DNA reads TGTGCCAGCAGCCAAGGGGGTGGACGCAGCACAGATACGCAGTATTTT.

The chain carries TRBV5-6 and TRBJ1-5; 9 nucleotides line up with TRBD1. The junction had 15 bases not matched to a gene; V was cut back by 4 bases and J by 13 bases. The length of the CDR3 is 15 residues. CDR1 is SGHDT and CDR2 is YYEEEE in the germline V gene. DNA of the CDR3: TGTGCCAGCAGCCCGGCGGGGACAGGGTCCCTATCTCAGCATTTT. Translating gives CASSPAGTGSLSQHF. The whole variable domain, filled in from reference TRBV5-6 and TRBJ1-5, reads DAGVTQSPTHLIKTRGQQVTLRCSPKSGHDTVSWYQQALGQGPQFIFQYYEEEERQRGNFPDRFSGHQFPNYSSELNVNALLLGDSALYLCASSPAGTGSLSQHFGDGTRLSIL.

V is TRBV4-1 and J is TRBJ1-1; no definite D call. The CDR3 has 15 residues. Germline CDR1 MGHRA, CDR2 YSYEKL. The V and J ends lost 0 bases and 4 bases respectively, with 12 bases between them. CDR3 nucleotide sequence: TGCGCCAGCAGCCAAGATTACCCGGGAAGCACTGAAGCTTTCTTT. It is translated as CASSQDYPGSTEAFF.

This chain uses TRBV10-3 with TRBJ2-3; 8 bases align to TRBD1. The germline gives CDR1 ENHRY, CDR2 SYGVKD. The V and J ends lost 4 bases and 1 base, in that order; junction bases with no gene match: 4. The CDR3 covers 15 residues. This CDR3 reads CAISGLTGGTDTQYF. The CDR3 DNA sequence: TGTGCCATCAGTGGGCTGACAGGGGGCACAGATACGCAGTATTTT.

The genes are TRBV7-8 and TRBJ1-3; D call uncertain. V was shortened by 1 base and J by 0 bases, with 10 bases between the two germline ends. The CDR3 runs 16 residues. Germline loops: CDR1 SGHVS, CDR2 FQNEAQ. CDR3 in DNA: TGTGCCAGCAGCTTAGGCCCCCCGAGCTCTGGAAACACCATATATTTT. The encoded protein is CASSLGPPSSGNTIYF.

In this sample, this clone turned up once. V and J are TRBV12-5 and TRBJ1-2; unclear D gene. In germline, CDR1 is LGHNT, CDR2 FRNRAP. The length of the CDR3 is 14 residues. V lost 5 bases to trimming and J lost 4 bases, with 14 bases between them. The CDR3 region is CASGNLGIRYGYTF. The CDR3 DNA sequence: TGTGCTAGTGGTAACCTCGGGATTCGCTATGGCTACACCTTC.

The rearrangement joins TRBV5-6 to TRBJ2-7, with D maybe TRBD1 (6 bases). The CDR3 has 14 residues. V gave up 4 bases and J gave up 5 bases, with 16 bases separating them. In germline, CDR1 is SGHDT, CDR2 YYEEEE. The DNA of the CDR3 is TGTGCCAGCAGCCTAACAGGGTTTCCCCACGAGCAGTACTTC. Amino acid sequence: CASSLTGFPHEQYF. The complete variable domain, with remaining parts taken from reference TRBV5-6 and TRBJ2-7, reads DAGVTQSPTHLIKTRGQQVTLRCSPKSGHDTVSWYQQALGQGPQFIFQYYEEEERQRGNFPDRFSGHQFPNYSSELNVNALLLGDSALYLCASSLTGFPHEQYFGPGTRLTVT.

This chain uses TRBV19 with TRBJ2-3; 7 bases are shared with TRBD2. The germline CDR1 and CDR2 sequences are LNHDA and SQIVND (reference sequence). The CDR3 has 19 amino acids. V gave up 3 bases and J gave up 0 bases; unmatched junction bases: 15. The CDR3 region is CASSIGLVAGKASTDTQYF. The DNA of the CDR3 is TGTGCCAGTAGTATTGGTTTGGTAGCGGGTAAAGCTAGCACAGATACGCAGTATTTT.